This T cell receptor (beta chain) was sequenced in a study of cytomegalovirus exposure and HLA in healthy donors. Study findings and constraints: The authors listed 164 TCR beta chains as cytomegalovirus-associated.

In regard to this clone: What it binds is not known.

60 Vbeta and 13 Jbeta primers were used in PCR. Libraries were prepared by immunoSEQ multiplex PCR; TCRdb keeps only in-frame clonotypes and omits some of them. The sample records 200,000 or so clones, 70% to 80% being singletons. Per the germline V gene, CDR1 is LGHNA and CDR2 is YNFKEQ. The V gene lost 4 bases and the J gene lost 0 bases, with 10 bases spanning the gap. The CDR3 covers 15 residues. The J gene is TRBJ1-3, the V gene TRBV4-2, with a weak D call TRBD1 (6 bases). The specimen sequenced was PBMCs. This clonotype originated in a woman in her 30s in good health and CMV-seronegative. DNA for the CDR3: TGTGCCAGCAGCCCGGACAGATTCTCTGGAAACACCATATATTTT. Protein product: CASSPDRFSGNTIYF.